Each of the 16 T cell receptor beta chains below was sequenced from the same sample in a study of Ad26.COV2.S vaccination and SARS-CoV-2 variants. The protocol was immunoSEQ multiplex PCR, while the TCRdb copy is restricted to in-frame clones and leaves out a portion. The table includes approximately 240,000 clones, 70% to 90% detected once. The treatment denotes: some 20 received Ad26.COV2.S at low or high dose, single or two shots; several received placebo; per-sample allocation not given. The samples were gathered on day 63 after the first injection of vaccine or placebo. The material sequenced was peripheral blood, taken in a trial of Ad26.COV2.S vaccine versus placebo. The receptors stem from a person aged 18 to 59 who received the Ad26.COV2.S COVID-19 vaccine or a placebo.

This chain joins TRBV28 and TRBJ2-7; 8 bases match TRBD1. The CDR3 length is 18 residues. Germline CDR1 MDHEN, CDR2 SYDVKM. After removal of 3 bases from V and 0 bases from J, the junction contained 13 bases not matched to a gene. DNA of the CDR3: TGTGCCAGCAGTTTCGATCGACAGGGGACAGATAGCTCCTACGAGCAGTACTTC. Residues: CASSFDRQGTDSSYEQYF.

The V gene is TRBV3-1 (or the pseudogene TRBV3-2), the J gene TRBJ2-2, with 9 bases aligning to TRBD1. The CDR3 runs 17 residues. Germline CDR1 and CDR2: LGHDT and YNNKEL (reference sequence). V lost 2 bases and J lost 1; bases outside the gene matches: 5. CDR3 nucleotides: TGTGCCAGCAGCCAATTAATGGACAGGGGGAACACCGGGGAGCTGTTTTTT. This sequence encodes CASSQLMDRGNTGELFF.

There are a few counts of this clone. V usage is TRBV6-2 or TRBV6-3 and J usage is TRBJ1-6, with D possibly matching TRBD1 (5 bases). CDR3 length: 18 residues. The germline V and J ends were trimmed by 3 bases and 5 bases, with 20 bases remaining between them. Germline lookup yields CDR1 MNHEY and CDR2 SVGEGT. DNA for the CDR3: TGTGCCAGCAGTTATGGAAAAGGGGTTAAGGTCGATAATTCACCCCTCCACTTT. Its protein is CASSYGKGVKVDNSPLHF.

Turning to this clone: A much larger clone differs from this one at a single base, so this may be a read error. The chain joins TRBV12-3 or TRBV12-4 to TRBJ1-2; TRBD1 is a possible D gene (6 bases). This CDR3 spans 13 amino acids. The ends were cut back, 3 bases at V and 4 bases at J, with 9 bases in the middle. The CDR3 coding sequence is TGTGCCAGCAGTTTTACAGGGACCTATGGCTACACCTTC. This codes for CASSFTGTYGYTF.

The chain uses TRBV5-1 and TRBJ2-2, with a tentative D call TRBD2 (6 bases). Trimming left V 7 bases short and J 5 bases short, with 15 bases between. Germline V CDR1 and CDR2: SGHRS, YFSETQ. This CDR3 region has 14 residues. CDR3 loop: CASAVPSATGELFF. DNA for the CDR3: TGCGCCAGCGCGGTGCCTAGCGCAACCGGGGAGCTGTTTTTT. The full variable domain, with the rest looked up from reference TRBV5-1 and TRBJ2-2, is KAGVTQTPRYLIKTRGQQVTLSCSPISGHRSVSWYQQTPGQGLQFLFEYFSETQRNKGNFPGRFSGRQFSNSRSEMNVSTLELGDSALYLCASAVPSATGELFFGEGSRLTVL.

The chain uses TRBV25-1 and TRBJ1-2, with D perhaps matching TRBD1 (5 bases). The CDR3 is 15 residues long. CDR1 and CDR2 (germline): MGHDK, SYGVNS. V was trimmed by 1 base and J by 6 bases, leaving 15 bases between them. DNA for the CDR3: TGTGCCAGCAGTGAATCAACCAGGGTCCGGGATGGCTACACCTTC. Encoded protein: CASSESTRVRDGYTF.

This chain joins TRBV7-6 and TRBJ2-3, with D unclear. The CDR3 is 13 residues long. Looked up from germline, CDR1 is SGHVS and CDR2 is FNYEAQ. The germline V and J ends were trimmed by 5 bases and 2 bases, with 8 bases remaining between them. The CDR3 region is CASSPAPTDTQYF. In DNA form, the CDR3 reads TGTGCCAGCAGCCCGGCTCCCACAGATACGCAGTATTTT. Full variable domain (missing parts from reference TRBV7-6 and TRBJ2-3): GAGVSQSPRYKVTKRGQDVALRCDPISGHVSLYWYRQALGQGPEFLTYFNYEAQQDKSGLPNDRFSAERPEGSISTLTIQRTEQRDSAMYRCASSPAPTDTQYFGPGTRLTVL.

The gene calls are TRBV5-1 and TRBJ1-1; maybe TRBD1 (5 bases). The CDR3 totals 13 residues. Per the germline V gene, CDR1 is SGHRS and CDR2 is YFSETQ. V lost 5 bases, J lost 5 bases, and 13 bases lay in between. The CDR3 loop is CASREDSRTEAFF. The CDR3 nucleotides are TGCGCCAGCAGAGAAGACAGCCGGACTGAAGCTTTCTTT.

This clone was seen just once. The chain is built from TRBV6-2 or TRBV6-3 and TRBJ2-5; D uncertain. The CDR3 has 12 amino acids. Trimming took 4 bases from V and 2 from J, leaving 5 bases between them. The germline CDR1 and CDR2 sequences are MNHEY and SVGEGT. CDR3 residues: CASSSIQETQYF. In nucleotides, the CDR3 is TGTGCCAGCAGTTCCATACAAGAGACCCAGTACTTC.

The CDR3 loop reads CASSLGAPGGELFF. The CDR3 region has the DNA TGCGCCAGCAGCCTGGGAGCTCCCGGCGGGGAGCTGTTTTTT. V gene TRBV4-3 combines with J gene TRBJ2-2; the D gene is possibly TRBD2 (5 bases). The V gene lost 4 bases and the J gene lost 7 bases, with 13 bases spanning the gap. This CDR3 has 14 amino acids. In germline, CDR1 is LGHNA, CDR2 YSLEER.

V and J are TRBV10-3 and TRBJ2-1, with D perhaps matching TRBD2 (5 bases). This CDR3 is 15 amino acids long. Per the germline V gene, CDR1 is ENHRY and CDR2 is SYGVKD. Trimming removed 4 bases at V and 8 bases at J, with 18 bases between. This CDR3 is CAISGKLVGLDEQFF. The CDR3 bases are TGTGCCATCAGTGGAAAACTAGTAGGTCTGGATGAGCAGTTCTTC.

The chain links TRBV5-4 to TRBJ2-5; TRBD2 matches 7 bases. Germline CDR1 SGHNT, CDR2 YYREEE (reference sequence). The J segment lost 9 bases and the V segment lost 6 bases, leaving 11 bases of the junction unmatched. The CDR3 loop spans 13 amino acids. The CDR3 protein is CASTRRGELAQYF. CDR3 bases: TGTGCCAGCACCAGACGGGGGGAGTTGGCCCAGTACTTC. Combining the CDR3 with reference TRBV5-4 and TRBJ2-5 gives the whole variable domain ETGVTQSPTHLIKTRGQQVTLRCSSQSGHNTVSWYQQALGQGPQFIFQYYREEENGRGNFPPRFSGLQFPNYSSELNVNALELDDSALYLCASTRRGELAQYFGPGTRLLVL.

The J gene is TRBJ2-3, the V gene TRBV4-2; TRBD2 agrees at 7 bases. CDR3 length: 17 amino acids. Germline CDR1 and CDR2: LGHNA and YNFKEQ. V lost 5 bases to trimming and J lost 3 bases; unmatched junction nucleotides: 14. Here the CDR3 reads CASSGGRVAEPTDTQYF. The CDR3 nucleotides read TGTGCCAGCAGCGGGGGGAGGGTAGCGGAACCTACAGATACGCAGTATTTT.

The chain employs TRBV18 and TRBJ2-3, with 12 nucleotides matching TRBD2. The CDR3 extends over 17 amino acids. Germline-derived CDR1 and CDR2 are KGHSH and LQKENI. The V and J ends lost 2 bases and 6 bases, in that order; junction bases with no gene match: 9. For the CDR3, the DNA is TGTGCCAGCTCACCAAATTCTGGGACTAGCGGGCCGGATACGCAGTATTTT. Translation gives CASSPNSGTSGPDTQYF. Looking up the rest from reference TRBV18 and TRBJ2-3 gives the full variable domain: NAGVMQNPRHLVRRRGQEARLRCSPMKGHSHVYWYRQLPEEGLKFMVYLQKENIIDESGMPKERFSAEFPKEGPSILRIQQVVRGDSAAYFCASSPNSGTSGPDTQYFGPGTRLTVL.

This clone has more than one count but fewer than ten. The CDR3 nucleotides are TGTGCCAGCAGCCAAGTTGAAACGGGAGCGTCCTACAATGAGCAGTTCTTC. The encoded protein is CASSQVETGASYNEQFF. The V call is TRBV14, the J call TRBJ2-1; D is perhaps TRBD2 (6 bases). From germline, CDR1 is SGHDN and CDR2 FVKESK. CDR3 length: 17 amino acids. V was trimmed by 1 base and J by 1 base, leaving 14 bases between them.

The chain uses TRBV7-2 and TRBJ2-7; D may be TRBD1 (5 bases). Between the trimmed V and J ends, which lost 2 bases and 2 bases, there was a span of 10 bases. The CDR3 spans 14 residues. Germline V gene sequence: CDR1 SGHTA, CDR2 FQGNSA. This CDR3 reads CASSLTRATYEQYF. The CDR3 DNA is TGTGCCAGCAGCTTAACCAGGGCCACCTACGAGCAGTACTTC.